These 19 T cell receptor beta chains originate from one sample sequenced in a study of regulatory T cells in long-lasting Graves disease. Through Arm-PCR of CDR3 regions and iRepertoire HTBI primers, TCR beta libraries were built. TCRdb used MiXCR to reprocess the multiplex PCR reads, holding one entry per CDR3 protein. The table has some 400,000 distinct CDR3 sequences, approximately 15% seen once; the top ten hold 16%. The sample's time point: newly diagnosed GD, antithyroid drugs for less than 3 months. PBMC RNA served as the TCR library source. A further study also used this sample, focusing on T cells in Graves' hyperthyroidism and ophthalmopathy.

Source: peripheral blood mononuclear cells (PBMCs), taken at new diagnosis, from a patient treated with antithyroid drugs. The receptors shown here come from a woman aged 25 to 39 with Graves disease.

This chain joins TRBV19 and TRBJ2-1; 8 bases are a match to TRBD2. Germline V gives CDR1 LNHDA, CDR2 SQIVND (reference sequence). V gave up 9 bases and J gave up 7 bases; unmatched junction bases: 8. The length of the CDR3 is 13 residues. CDR3 bases: TGTGCCAGCGGGAGGGCCGGTGGTAATGAGCAGTTCTTC. It is translated as CASGRAGGNEQFF. The whole variable domain, filled in from reference TRBV19 and TRBJ2-1, reads DGGITQSPKYLFRKEGQNVTLSCEQNLNHDAMYWYRQDPGQGLRLIYYSQIVNDFQKGDIAEGYSVSREKKESFPLTVTSAQKNPTAFYLCASGRAGGNEQFFGPGTRLTVL.

This clonotype was recorded a few times. This sequence joins TRBV5-1 and TRBJ2-4, with 9 positions matching TRBD1. The CDR3 runs to 17 residues. CDR1 is SGHRS and CDR2 is YFSETQ in the germline V gene. Trimming cost V 4 bases and J 1 base; bases outside gene matches: 9. CDR3 sequence: CASSPTGTGRAKNIQYF. The CDR3 DNA is TGCGCCAGCAGCCCCACCGGGACAGGGAGGGCCAAAAACATTCAGTACTTC. The whole variable domain, filled in from reference TRBV5-1 and TRBJ2-4, reads KAGVTQTPRYLIKTRGQQVTLSCSPISGHRSVSWYQQTPGQGLQFLFEYFSETQRNKGNFPGRFSGRQFSNSRSEMNVSTLELGDSALYLCASSPTGTGRAKNIQYFGAGTRLSVL.

This chain links TRBV6-5 with TRBJ1-4; D perhaps matches TRBD1 (6 bases). CDR1 is MNHEY and CDR2 is SVGAGI in the germline V gene. Trimming cost V 0 bases and J 3 bases, with 8 bases left between them. The CDR3 covers 15 residues. The CDR3: CASSYSGGANEKLFF. The CDR3 DNA reads TGTGCCAGCAGTTACTCAGGGGGAGCTAATGAAAAACTGTTTTTT.

This clonotype has ten or more counts. The chain employs TRBV11-2 and TRBJ1-2; the D gene is possibly TRBD1 (5 bases). The CDR3 loop spans 15 amino acids. V gave up 2 bases and J gave up 3 bases, with 13 bases separating them. CDR1 SGHAT and CDR2 FQNNGV come from the germline V gene. In DNA form, the CDR3 reads TGTGCCAGCAGCTTAACTCAGGGTTTTGACTATGGCTACACCTTC. Translated, it gives CASSLTQGFDYGYTF.

In its sample, this clonotype was seen a few times. V is TRBV7-9 and J is TRBJ2-7; the D call may be TRBD1 or TRBD2 (5 bases each). V was shortened by 3 bases and J by 5 bases, with 14 bases between the two germline ends. This CDR3 has 14 residues. Germline loops: CDR1 SEHNR, CDR2 FQNEAQ (reference sequence). The CDR3 here is CASSLSRARDEQYF. The CDR3, as DNA: TGTGCCAGCAGCTTGTCCAGGGCGAGGGACGAGCAGTACTTC.

This clonotype was recorded many times. The gene calls are TRBV19 and TRBJ2-7; possibly TRBD1 or TRBD2 for D (6 bases each). Between the trimmed V and J ends, which lost 9 bases and 4 bases, there was a span of 13 bases. The CDR3 length is 12 residues. Germline assignment: CDR1 LNHDA and CDR2 SQIVND (reference sequence). For the CDR3, the DNA is TGTGCCAGCAGCGGAGGGGGATACGAGCAGTACTTC. Translated: CASSGGGYEQYF.

About this clonotype: A far larger clone is one base from this, pointing to a likely read error. The chain has TRBV28 and TRBJ2-1; D uncertain. The CDR3 spans 13 residues. Germline CDR1 reads MDHEN; CDR2 reads SYDVKM. V was trimmed by 3 bases and J by 10 bases, leaving 13 bases between them. In nucleotides, the CDR3 is TGTGCCAGCAGTTTTCCCCCCCCGTACGAGCAGTTCTTC. Its translation: CASSFPPPYEQFF.

The sample holds many counts of this clonotype. The chain recombines TRBV20-1 with TRBJ2-5; D is ambiguous. V was shortened by 3 bases and J by 2 bases, with 10 bases between the two germline ends. Germline loops: CDR1 DFQATT, CDR2 SNEGSKA (reference sequence). The CDR3 loop spans 13 amino acids. As DNA, the CDR3 is TGCAGTGCTAGCCTGGGGTCTCAAGAGACCCAGTACTTC. It specifies CSASLGSQETQYF.

The sample holds many counts of this clonotype. The V gene is TRBV2, the J gene TRBJ2-2; D unclear. Germline V lookup: CDR1 SNHLY, CDR2 FYNNEI. There are 14 residues in the CDR3. V lost 4 bases to trimming and J lost 2 bases, with 8 bases between them. CDR3 region: CASSARRNTGELFF. The CDR3 nucleotides are TGTGCCAGCAGTGCCAGGCGAAACACCGGGGAGCTGTTTTTT.

The V gene is TRBV7-3, the J gene TRBJ1-1, with 12 bases fitting TRBD1. The germline gives CDR1 SGHTA, CDR2 FQGTGA. The CDR3 has 15 amino acids. Trimming cost V 2 bases and J 6 bases; bases outside gene matches: 4. In DNA form, the CDR3 reads TGTGCCAGCAGCTTATCGGGACAGGGGGCGGCTGAAGCTTTCTTT. Translated: CASSLSGQGAAEAFF.

In its sample, this clonotype was seen many times. The rearrangement uses TRBV5-1 and TRBJ1-2; D is unresolved. Germline V gene lookup returns CDR1 SGHRS and CDR2 YFSETQ. The germline V and J ends were trimmed by 4 bases and 0 bases, with 16 bases remaining between them. The CDR3 has 16 residues. This CDR3 reads CASSPLGVDANYGYTF. CDR3 bases: TGCGCCAGCAGCCCCCTCGGAGTGGACGCTAACTATGGCTACACCTTC.

This clonotype was detected many times. This chain links TRBV20-1 with TRBJ2-3, with D perhaps TRBD1 or TRBD2 (7 bases each). The V gene lost 6 bases and the J gene lost 8 bases, with 15 bases spanning the gap. Germline V gene data show CDR1 as DFQATT and CDR2 as SNEGSKA (reference sequence). This CDR3 region has 12 residues. The chain's CDR3 is CSAQGGVGTQYF. The CDR3 region has the DNA TGCAGTGCCCAGGGGGGGGTTGGTACGCAGTATTTT.

This clonotype was recorded at least ten times. The J gene is TRBJ1-5, the V gene TRBV12-3 or TRBV12-4, with 7 bases identical to TRBD1. V shed 6 bases and J 4 bases; nucleotides not matched to a gene: 9. The CDR3 length is 15 residues. CDR3 region: CASSPRGQVNQPQHF. The CDR3 DNA follows: TGTGCCAGCAGCCCCCGTGGACAGGTTAATCAGCCCCAGCATTTT.

CDR3 in DNA: TGTGCCAGCAGTTCACCCGCAACTAACTATGGCTACACCTTC. The encoded protein is CASSSPATNYGYTF. The rearrangement joins TRBV27 to TRBJ1-2; D gene ambiguous. Trimming removed 4 bases from V and 0 bases from J, with 9 bases in between. The CDR3 covers 14 residues. Germline V gives CDR1 MNHEY, CDR2 SMNVEV (reference sequence).

At least ten counts were recorded for this clonotype. V usage is TRBV30 and J usage is TRBJ1-1; possible D gene TRBD1, 5 bases. CDR3 length: 12 residues. Trimming stripped 3 bases from V and 5 bases from J, with 10 bases between. The germline V gene encodes CDR1 GTSNPN and CDR2 SVGIG (reference sequence). The CDR3, as DNA: TGTGCCTGGAGATCTTGGGGGACTGAAGCTTTCTTT. Its translation: CAWRSWGTEAFF.

This sequence joins TRBV30 and TRBJ2-1; 10 nucleotides match TRBD2. Germline assignment: CDR1 GTSNPN and CDR2 SVGIG (reference sequence). After removal of 0 bases from V and 4 bases from J, the junction contained 3 bases not matched to a gene. This CDR3 has 15 amino acids. The CDR3 loop reads CAWSVGAGGYNEQFF. The CDR3 DNA is TGTGCCTGGAGTGTAGGAGCGGGAGGGTACAATGAGCAGTTCTTC. The variable domain in full, with the rest retrieved from reference TRBV30 and TRBJ2-1, is SQTIHQWPATLVQPVGSPLSLECTVEGTSNPNLYWYRQAAGRGLQLLFYSVGIGQISSEVPQNLSASRPQDRQFILSSKKLLLSDSGFYLCAWSVGAGGYNEQFFGPGTRLTVL.

This clonotype was detected ten times or more. The chain carries TRBV5-1 and TRBJ2-2; TRBD2 is a possible D gene (6 bases). CDR3 length: 14 amino acids. Per the germline V gene, CDR1 is SGHRS and CDR2 is YFSETQ. Trimming cost V 0 bases and J 4 bases, with 7 bases left between them. CDR3 nucleotides: TGCGCCAGCAGCTTGGAAGCGGGCACCGGGGAGCTGTTTTTT. This sequence encodes CASSLEAGTGELFF.

This clonotype has a count of ten or more. CDR3 bases: TGTGCCAGCAGCCCAGGACAGGGGGGTAGCTATGGCTACACCTTC. It specifies CASSPGQGGSYGYTF. The chain links TRBV5-8 to TRBJ1-2; TRBD1 matches at 10 bases. CDR3 size: 15 residues. Germline lookup yields CDR1 SGHTS and CDR2 YDEGEE. The ends lost 4 bases at V and 4 bases at J; junction bases unmatched: 7.

This clonotype was counted many times. This chain connects TRBV27 to TRBJ2-2; 12 bases are shared with TRBD2. The CDR3 contains 17 residues. V lost 4 bases and J lost 6; bases outside the gene matches: 9. Germline V lookup: CDR1 MNHEY, CDR2 SMNVEV (reference sequence). The CDR3 reads CASSSRAGLAGSGELFF. CDR3 coding DNA: TGTGCCAGCAGTTCCCGGGCGGGACTAGCGGGTTCCGGGGAGCTGTTTTTT.